This TCR beta chain was captured in a study of PD-1 blockade in classical Hodgkin lymphoma. Study-wide context: Patients had nivolumab dosed at 3 mg/kg, delivered intravenously every 2 weeks. Findings of the study overall: Why the repertoires differ is still unclear, perhaps disease activity or prior therapy. Baseline diversity resembling that of newly diagnosed patients was seen in complete responders.

Per germline, CDR1 PRHDT and CDR2 FYEKMQ (reference sequence). V was shortened by 3 bases and J by 0 bases, with 17 bases between the two germline ends. The CDR3 covers 17 residues. The repertoire was sequenced with immunoSEQ multiplex PCR; TCRdb's copy has only in-frame clones and lacks some. The sample lists over 20,000 clones, more than 75% occurring once. Of note for this clone: The antigen is undetermined.

As for time point: cycle 4 day 1 (C4D1), after 5 to 7 weeks of nivolumab. All patients relapsed after autologous stem cell transplantation, and brentuximab vedotin exposure varied. The origin of this receptor is a human donor with classical Hodgkin lymphoma. This specimen was peripheral blood mononuclear cells (PBMCs), taken before the fourth cycle of nivolumab. The chain carries TRBV13 and TRBJ1-2, with a tentative D call TRBD1 (5 bases). CDR3 sequence reads: CASSFTGPDTSNYGYTF. In DNA form, the CDR3 reads TGTGCCAGCAGCTTCACAGGACCGGACACCTCTAACTATGGCTACACCTTC.